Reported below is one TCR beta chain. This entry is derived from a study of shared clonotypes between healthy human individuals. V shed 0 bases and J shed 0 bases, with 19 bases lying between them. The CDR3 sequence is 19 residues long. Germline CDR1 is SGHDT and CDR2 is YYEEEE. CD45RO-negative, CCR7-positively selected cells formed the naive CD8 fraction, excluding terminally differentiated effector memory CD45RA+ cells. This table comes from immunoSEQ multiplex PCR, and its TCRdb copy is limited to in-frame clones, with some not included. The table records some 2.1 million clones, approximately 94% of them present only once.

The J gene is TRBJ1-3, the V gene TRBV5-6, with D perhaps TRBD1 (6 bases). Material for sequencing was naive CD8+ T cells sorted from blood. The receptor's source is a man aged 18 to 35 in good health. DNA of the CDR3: TGTGCCAGCAGCTTGGGGTCAGGGGTTGCAAAATTCTCTGGAAACACCATATATTTT. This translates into CASSLGSGVAKFSGNTIYF. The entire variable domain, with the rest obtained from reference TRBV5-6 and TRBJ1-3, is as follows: DAGVTQSPTHLIKTRGQQVTLRCSPKSGHDTVSWYQQALGQGPQFIFQYYEEEERQRGNFPDRFSGHQFPNYSSELNVNALLLGDSALYLCASSLGSGVAKFSGNTIYFGEGSWLTVV.